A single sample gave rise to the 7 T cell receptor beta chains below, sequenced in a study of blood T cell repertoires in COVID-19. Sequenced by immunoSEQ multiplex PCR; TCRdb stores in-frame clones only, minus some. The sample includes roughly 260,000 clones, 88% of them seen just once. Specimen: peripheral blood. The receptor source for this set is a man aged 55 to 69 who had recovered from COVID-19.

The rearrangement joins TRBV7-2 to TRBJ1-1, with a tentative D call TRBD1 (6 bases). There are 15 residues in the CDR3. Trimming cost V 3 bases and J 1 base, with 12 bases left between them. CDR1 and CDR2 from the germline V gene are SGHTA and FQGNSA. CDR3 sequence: CASSFLGHGNTEAFF. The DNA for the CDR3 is TGTGCCAGCAGCTTCTTGGGACACGGGAACACTGAAGCTTTCTTT.

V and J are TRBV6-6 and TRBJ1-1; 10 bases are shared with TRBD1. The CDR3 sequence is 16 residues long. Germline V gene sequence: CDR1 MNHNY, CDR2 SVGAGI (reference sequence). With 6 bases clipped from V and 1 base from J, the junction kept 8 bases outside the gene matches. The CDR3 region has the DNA TGTGCCAGCAGGACCGGGACAGGGGTCGCGAACACTGAAGCTTTCTTT. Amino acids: CASRTGTGVANTEAFF.

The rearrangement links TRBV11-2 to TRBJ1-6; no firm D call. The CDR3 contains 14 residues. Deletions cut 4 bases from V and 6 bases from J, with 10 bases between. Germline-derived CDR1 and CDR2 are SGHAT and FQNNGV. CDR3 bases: TGTGCCAGCAGCTCCCATACGGGTAATTCACCCCTCCACTTT. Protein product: CASSSHTGNSPLHF. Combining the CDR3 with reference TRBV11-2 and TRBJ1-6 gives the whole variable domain EAGVAQSPRYKIIEKRQSVAFWCNPISGHATLYWYQQILGQGPKLLIQFQNNGVVDDSQLPKDRFSAERLKGVDSTLKIQPAKLEDSAVYLCASSSHTGNSPLHFGNGTRLTVT.

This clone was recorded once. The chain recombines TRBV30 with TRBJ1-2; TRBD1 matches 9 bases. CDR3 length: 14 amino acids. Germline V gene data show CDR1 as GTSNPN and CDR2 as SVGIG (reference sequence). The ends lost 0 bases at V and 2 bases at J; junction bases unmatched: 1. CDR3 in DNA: TGTGCCTGGAGTGTGGACAGGGGCAACTATGGCTACACCTTC. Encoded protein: CAWSVDRGNYGYTF.

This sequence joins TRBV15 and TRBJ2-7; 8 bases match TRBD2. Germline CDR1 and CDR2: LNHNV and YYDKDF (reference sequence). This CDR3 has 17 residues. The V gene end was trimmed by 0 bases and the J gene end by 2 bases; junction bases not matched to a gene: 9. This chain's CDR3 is CATSRDQLSGVTYEQYF. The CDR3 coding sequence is TGTGCCACCAGCAGAGATCAGCTTAGCGGGGTTACCTACGAGCAGTACTTC.

The CDR3 spells CASSYSGTSGDTDTQYF. CDR3 bases: TGTGCCAGCAGTTACTCTGGGACTAGCGGTGACACAGATACGCAGTATTTT. The chain is built from TRBV6-2 or TRBV6-3 and TRBJ2-3, with 11 bases that match TRBD2. The CDR3 extends over 17 amino acids. The trim removed 0 bases at V and 2 bases at J, leaving 4 bases unmatched. The germline V gene has CDR1 MNHEY and CDR2 SVGEGT.

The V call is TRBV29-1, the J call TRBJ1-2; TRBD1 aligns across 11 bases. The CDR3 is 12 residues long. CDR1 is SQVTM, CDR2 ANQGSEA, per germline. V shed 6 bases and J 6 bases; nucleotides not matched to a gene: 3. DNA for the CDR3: TGCAGCGTCGGGGACAGGGGGGATGGCTACACCTTC. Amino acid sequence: CSVGDRGDGYTF.